The 20 T cell receptor beta chains below all came from one sample that was sequenced in a study of cytotoxic CD8 clonotypes in ibrutinib-treated CLL. Sequencing used immunoSEQ multiplex PCR; TCRdb keeps in-frame clones, though not all of them. Counted here are tens of thousands of clones, roughly 58% occurring once; the ten biggest clones make up roughly a quarter. The specimen was PBMCs, collected at disease progression, from a patient treated with ibrutinib. The receptors stem from a human donor with chronic lymphocytic leukemia.

V gene TRBV6-4 combines with J gene TRBJ1-3, with D possibly matching TRBD1 (5 bases). Germline values: CDR1 MRHNA, CDR2 SNTAGT. Trimming cost V 0 bases and J 2 bases, with 17 bases left between them. This CDR3 has 18 residues. The CDR3 loop is CASSDSSGTSTPGNTIYF. DNA of the CDR3: TGTGCCAGCAGTGACTCGAGTGGGACCTCTACGCCTGGAAACACCATATATTTT.

This clone was detected a few times. The V gene is TRBV30, the J gene TRBJ1-2; D is perhaps TRBD1 (5 bases). This CDR3 is 12 amino acids long. V was pared by 1 base and J by 8 bases, with 11 bases between. Per the germline V gene, CDR1 is GTSNPN and CDR2 is SVGIG (reference sequence). For the CDR3, the DNA is TGTGCCTGGAGTGACAGGTATTCGGGCTACACCTTC. Protein product: CAWSDRYSGYTF.

This clone was seen more than once but under ten times. The chain has TRBV5-1 and TRBJ2-7; D is tentatively TRBD1 or TRBD2 (5 bases each). Trimming took 3 bases from V and 5 from J, leaving 15 bases between them. This CDR3 spans 14 amino acids. Per the germline V gene, CDR1 is SGHRS and CDR2 is YFSETQ. The CDR3 sequence: CASSSGASADEQYF. In DNA, the CDR3 is TGCGCCAGCAGCTCTGGGGCCTCAGCGGACGAGCAGTACTTC.

This rearrangement joins TRBV28 to TRBJ2-5; D possibly corresponds to TRBD1 (5 bases). The length of the CDR3 is 14 residues. The germline CDR1 and CDR2 sequences are MDHEN and SYDVKM. V lost 3 bases and J lost 7, with 15 bases in between. CDR3 loop: CASSFHSGQGTQYF. DNA of the CDR3: TGTGCCAGCAGTTTTCACTCCGGTCAGGGGACCCAGTACTTC.

There are a few counts of this clone. V is TRBV4-2 and J is TRBJ2-1; 11 bases fit TRBD2. The J segment lost 6 bases and the V segment lost 4 bases, leaving 2 bases of the junction unmatched. The CDR3 length is 14 residues. The germline V gene has CDR1 LGHNA and CDR2 YNFKEQ. Written as DNA, the CDR3 is TGTGCCAGCAGCCCTAGCGGGGGGCGCAATGAGCAGTTCTTC. It specifies CASSPSGGRNEQFF.

The CDR3 region has the DNA TGTGCCAGCAGTTCGGGGACTAGCGGGGGGGCTGTGACCCAGTACTTC. It codes for CASSSGTSGGAVTQYF. The chain combines TRBV27 with TRBJ2-5; TRBD2 matches 16 bases. The V gene end was trimmed by 4 bases and the J gene end by 7 bases; junction bases not matched to a gene: 6. The CDR3 is made up of 16 amino acids. Looked up from germline, CDR1 is MNHEY and CDR2 is SMNVEV (reference sequence).

This clone was seen only a few times. J is TRBJ1-5 and V is TRBV21-1. TRBV21-1 is a listed pseudogene. The CDR3 spans 13 residues. In nucleotides, the CDR3 is TGTGCCAGCAGCAAAGATGGGAATCAGCCCCAGCATTTT. Residues: CASSKDGNQPQHF.

The V and J genes are TRBV5-1 and TRBJ1-5; 7 bases align to TRBD1. CDR3 length: 14 residues. The V and J ends lost 4 bases and 4 bases, in that order; junction bases with no gene match: 5. CDR1 is SGHRS, CDR2 YFSETQ, per germline. The CDR3: CASSPGQQNQPQHF. CDR3 nucleotides: TGCGCCAGCAGCCCGGGACAGCAAAATCAGCCCCAGCATTTT. Filled out from reference TRBV5-1 and TRBJ1-5, the complete variable domain reads KAGVTQTPRYLIKTRGQQVTLSCSPISGHRSVSWYQQTPGQGLQFLFEYFSETQRNKGNFPGRFSGRQFSNSRSEMNVSTLELGDSALYLCASSPGQQNQPQHFGDGTRLSIL.

This clone was picked up one time. This chain uses TRBV6-5 with TRBJ2-5; TRBD2 is a possible D gene (5 bases). Trimming took 5 bases from V and 5 from J, leaving 15 bases between them. CDR1 and CDR2 from the germline V gene are MNHEY and SVGAGI. CDR3 size: 14 residues. The CDR3: CASSDRGIWETQYF. The CDR3 DNA reads TGTGCCAGCAGTGATAGAGGGATTTGGGAGACCCAGTACTTC.

The chain couples TRBV28 to TRBJ1-5; D remains unclear. Trimming cost V 5 bases and J 0 bases, with 5 bases left between them. Germline assignment: CDR1 MDHEN and CDR2 SYDVKM. This CDR3 is built from 13 residues. The CDR3 spells CASSPDSNQPQHF. The CDR3 bases are TGTGCCAGCAGTCCCGATAGCAATCAGCCCCAGCATTTT.

The chain combines TRBV5-1 with TRBJ2-1; 7 nucleotides match TRBD2. Germline loops: CDR1 SGHRS, CDR2 YFSETQ. There are 15 residues in the CDR3. Trimming cost V 5 bases and J 3 bases; bases outside gene matches: 8. In nucleotides, the CDR3 is TGCGCCAGCAGACCCCTCGCGGGAGACTACAATGAGCAGTTCTTC. Amino acid sequence: CASRPLAGDYNEQFF.

This chain uses TRBV6-4 with TRBJ2-3; TRBD2 aligns across 7 bases. The V gene's germline CDR1 is MRHNA and CDR2 SNTAGT. Trimming took 3 bases from V and 2 from J; bases not matched to a gene: 5. The CDR3 length is 15 residues. The CDR3 sequence: CASSEGGEHTDTQYF. The CDR3, as DNA: TGTGCCAGCAGTGAGGGAGGGGAGCACACAGATACGCAGTATTTT.

About this clone: Within the sample, other DNA sequences also encode this same CDR3. The chain uses TRBV18 and TRBJ2-1, with D maybe TRBD1 (5 bases). Trimming cost V 1 base and J 7 bases, with 5 bases left between them. CDR3 length: 12 residues. Germline values: CDR1 KGHSH, CDR2 LQKENI. In nucleotides, the CDR3 is TGTGCCAGCTCACCACAGGGGAATGAGCAGTTCTTC. The encoded protein is CASSPQGNEQFF.

This clone was detected only a few times. The rearrangement links TRBV30 to TRBJ1-1, with no clear D. There are 13 residues in the CDR3. Per the germline V gene, CDR1 is GTSNPN and CDR2 is SVGIG (reference sequence). V shed 1 base and J shed 4 bases, with 10 bases lying between them. The CDR3 reads CAWSDGVFTEAFF. CDR3 bases: TGTGCCTGGAGTGACGGTGTATTCACTGAAGCTTTCTTT.

This sequence joins TRBV19 and TRBJ2-5; 9 bases agree with TRBD1. V shed 4 bases and J 3 bases; nucleotides not matched to a gene: 0. The germline gives CDR1 LNHDA, CDR2 SQIVND (reference sequence). The CDR3 covers 13 residues. CDR3 sequence (DNA): TGTGCCAGTAGTAGGGACAGGGAAGAGACCCAGTACTTC. It translates to CASSRDREETQYF.

The sample holds a few counts of this clone. V usage is TRBV5-1 and J usage is TRBJ1-6; D perhaps matches TRBD1 (5 bases). This CDR3 is built from 15 residues. V lost 2 bases, J lost 3 bases, and 9 bases lay in between. Germline CDR1 reads SGHRS; CDR2 reads YFSETQ. CDR3 in amino acids: CASSLGEHYNSPLHF. The CDR3 DNA reads TGCGCCAGCAGCTTAGGGGAGCACTATAATTCACCCCTCCACTTT.

This rearrangement joins TRBV6-1 to TRBJ2-7, with 9 bases aligning to TRBD1. CDR1 is MNHNS and CDR2 is SASEGT in the germline V gene. The CDR3 contains 11 residues. V dropped 6 bases and J dropped 11; count of bases not matched to a gene: 5. The CDR3 coding sequence is TGTGCCAGCAGGGGACAGGGTGAGAAGTACTTC. It translates to CASRGQGEKYF.

V usage is TRBV18 and J usage is TRBJ1-1; 8 bases agree with TRBD1. CDR3 length: 15 amino acids. Germline V lookup: CDR1 KGHSH, CDR2 LQKENI. V was pared by 4 bases and J by 3 bases, with 7 bases of the junction left unmatched. CDR3 protein: CASSQTGTGYTEAFF. The CDR3 nucleotides are TGTGCCAGCTCACAGACCGGGACAGGATACACTGAAGCTTTCTTT.

The chain recombines TRBV2 with TRBJ1-4; the match to TRBD1 covers 9 bases. The CDR3 consists of 17 residues. The trim removed 3 bases at V and 3 bases at J, leaving 8 bases unmatched. Germline V gene sequence: CDR1 SNHLY, CDR2 FYNNEI. The chain's CDR3 is CASSELGTGLPNEKLFF. CDR3 coding DNA: TGTGCCAGCAGTGAGCTCGGGACAGGGTTGCCTAATGAAAAACTGTTTTTT. Full variable domain (missing parts from reference TRBV2 and TRBJ1-4): EPEVTQTPSHQVTQMGQEVILRCVPISNHLYFYWYRQILGQKVEFLVSFYNNEISEKSEIFDDQFSVERPDGSNFTLKIRSTKLEDSAMYFCASSELGTGLPNEKLFFGSGTQLSVL.

V usage is TRBV30 and J usage is TRBJ1-1; the D gene is possibly TRBD1 (5 bases). The CDR3 is 13 residues long. Germline V gives CDR1 GTSNPN, CDR2 SVGIG (reference sequence). V was cut by 3 bases and J by 11 bases, with 19 bases left in between. This CDR3 reads CAWRADSLLEAFF. In DNA form, the CDR3 reads TGTGCCTGGAGAGCAGACAGCCTACTTGAGGCTTTCTTT.